The clone carrying this TCR beta chain was detected once. Its antigen is not identified. The record originates from a study of T cell responses to AZD1222 COVID-19 vaccine. The repertoire was sequenced with immunoSEQ multiplex PCR; TCRdb's copy has only in-frame clones and lacks some. Of about 120,000 clones detected, roughly 90% appear once; the ten largest clones hold roughly 8%. General study results and limits: Within unmutated variant regions lay the reported targets of nearly half of spike-specific TCRs. Spike-specific TCR breadth and depth both grew after two AZD1222 doses. In a largely white British group with more females than males, clonal diversity was possibly underestimated. Repertoires were collected only later (after the peak T cell response had occurred).

The CDR3 sequence is 11 residues long. CDR1 is LNHDA and CDR2 is SQIVND in the germline V gene (reference sequence). Trimming took 6 bases from V and 7 from J, leaving 10 bases between them. The sequencing here drew on peripheral blood, taken on day 0 of AZD1222 vaccination. This chain uses TRBV19 with TRBJ2-7; D is possibly TRBD2 (6 bases). The TCR originated in an adult in good health. CDR3 DNA sequence: TGTGCCAGTAGCGCGGGGTTGGAGCAGTACTTC. This translates into CASSAGLEQYF. Full variable domain (remainder filled in from reference TRBV19 and TRBJ2-7): DGGITQSPKYLFRKEGQNVTLSCEQNLNHDAMYWYRQDPGQGLRLIYYSQIVNDFQKGDIAEGYSVSREKKESFPLTVTSAQKNPTAFYLCASSAGLEQYFGPGTRLTVT.